This passage covers 30 T cell receptor beta chains from one sample sequenced in a study of lymphopenia after photon versus proton radiotherapy. Some clones are missing from TCRdb's copy, which holds only in-frame ones; the method was immunoSEQ multiplex PCR. The data show fewer than 70,000 clones, approximately 87% seen once. The material was peripheral blood, obtained from a patient treated with proton-based radiotherapy. These receptors all come from a man at least 80 years old with esophageal cancer.

The chain is built from TRBV14 and TRBJ2-3, with D unresolved. Per germline, CDR1 SGHDN and CDR2 FVKESK. The CDR3 has 14 residues. Trimming removed 0 bases at V and 3 bases at J, with 7 bases between. The CDR3 DNA is TGTGCCAGCAGCCAAGATAGGGCTACAGATACGCAGTATTTT. It translates to CASSQDRATDTQYF.

Details on this clone: The junction departs from germline at one end; a sequencing error may be responsible. The CDR3 nucleotides read TGTGCCAGCAGTGCGCTGCAGAACACTGAAGCTTCCTTT. It specifies CASSALQNTEASF. The gene calls are TRBV25-1 and TRBJ1-1, with unresolved D. This CDR3 is 13 amino acids long. Germline CDR1 MGHDK, CDR2 SYGVNS.

The V call is TRBV11-2, the J call TRBJ2-2; no firm D call. The germline V gene encodes CDR1 SGHAT and CDR2 FQNNGV. This CDR3 has 15 residues. V lost 4 bases and J 0 bases, leaving 9 bases between the germline ends. CDR3 sequence reads: CASSSLGTNTGELFF. In DNA form, the CDR3 reads TGTGCCAGCAGCTCACTGGGGACGAACACCGGGGAGCTGTTTTTT.

The chain has TRBV19 and TRBJ1-2; 9 bases match TRBD1. Unmatched junction bases numbered 6, after V lost 5 bases and J lost 2 bases. The CDR3 has 15 amino acids. Germline CDR1 is LNHDA and CDR2 is SQIVND (reference sequence). Here the CDR3 reads CASSGGQGKNYGYTF. The CDR3 DNA is TGTGCCAGTAGTGGGGGACAGGGAAAGAACTATGGCTACACCTTC.

The gene calls are TRBV5-5 and TRBJ1-4; 8 bases match TRBD1. The CDR3 contains 13 residues. The germline CDR1 and CDR2 sequences are SGHKS and YYEKEE (reference sequence). After removal of 4 bases from V and 8 bases from J, the junction contained 4 bases not matched to a gene. The CDR3 loop reads CASSDRGREKLFF. CDR3 DNA: TGTGCCAGCAGCGACAGGGGACGGGAAAAACTGTTTTTT.

The rearrangement links TRBV29-1 to TRBJ1-2, with 7 bases identical to TRBD1. This CDR3 has 13 residues. V shed 5 bases, J shed 7 bases, and the junction held 10 bases outside the gene matches. Looked up from germline, CDR1 is SQVTM and CDR2 is ANQGSEA. DNA of the CDR3: TGCAGCGTTCACGGCAGGGGGTTCTCTGGCTACACCTTC. Encoded protein: CSVHGRGFSGYTF.

This sequence joins TRBV5-6 and TRBJ2-7, with 7 bases identical to TRBD1. CDR3 length: 16 residues. Germline-derived CDR1 and CDR2 are SGHDT and YYEEEE. V shed 2 bases and J 2 bases; nucleotides not matched to a gene: 10. In DNA form, the CDR3 reads TGTGCCAGCAGCTTACCAGGGGGTAAAGGGGCCTACGAGCAGTACTTC. Encoded protein: CASSLPGGKGAYEQYF.

V and J are TRBV5-4 and TRBJ2-5; 9 bases fit TRBD2. The assigned J gene may be wrong: the sequence end matches TRBJ2-7 better. The CDR3 consists of 13 residues. Germline CDR1 and CDR2: SGHNT and YYREEE (reference sequence). CDR3: CASSSGNPYEQYF. The CDR3 DNA sequence: TGTGCCAGTTCTAGCGGGAACCCCTACGAGCAGTACTTC.

V and J are TRBV19 and TRBJ2-6; D not certain. The CDR3 is 14 amino acids. With 3 bases removed from V and 0 bases from J, the gap between germline ends came to 3 bases. The V gene's germline CDR1 is LNHDA and CDR2 SQIVND (reference sequence). The CDR3 bases are TGTGCCAGTAGTATGGTCTCTGGGGCCAACGTCCTGACTTTC. As protein: CASSMVSGANVLTF.

The CDR3 region has the DNA TGTGCCAGCAGTTTACAGGGAGAGCAAGAGACCCAGTACTTC. It yields the protein CASSLQGEQETQYF. The chain is built from TRBV27 and TRBJ2-5; D might be TRBD1 or TRBD2, each matching 5 bases. The CDR3 length is 14 residues. Germline CDR1 and CDR2: MNHEY and SMNVEV (reference sequence). Trimming shortened V by 2 bases and J by 2 bases, and 9 bases separated the two germline ends.

The chain employs TRBV10-2 and TRBJ2-2, with no clear D. Deletions cut 6 bases from V and 6 bases from J, with 8 bases between. Germline CDR1 reads WSHSY; CDR2 reads SAAADI. The CDR3 sequence is 12 residues long. The CDR3 here is CASSGIAGELFF. In nucleotides, the CDR3 is TGCGCCAGCAGCGGAATAGCCGGGGAGCTGTTTTTT.

This clone was observed a single time. V gene TRBV25-1 combines with J gene TRBJ1-2; D is perhaps TRBD1 (5 bases). In germline, CDR1 is MGHDK, CDR2 SYGVNS. The CDR3 runs 15 residues. The germline V and J ends were trimmed by 0 bases and 8 bases, with 16 bases remaining between them. DNA for the CDR3: TGTGCCAGCAGTGAATATAGAGGCGGGACGGGGGGCTACACCTTC. Residues: CASSEYRGGTGGYTF.

The rearrangement links TRBV10-2 to TRBJ2-3; no clear D. Germline V gives CDR1 WSHSY, CDR2 SAAADI. V shed 3 bases and J shed 3 bases, with 7 bases lying between them. The length of the CDR3 is 13 residues. The CDR3 region is CASSDRQTDTQYF. DNA for the CDR3: TGCGCCAGCAGTGACAGACAAACAGATACGCAGTATTTT.

The V gene is TRBV6-6, the J gene TRBJ2-3; D unclear. Deletions cut 0 bases from V and 7 bases from J, with 8 bases between. This CDR3 has 13 residues. Germline assignment: CDR1 MNHNY and CDR2 SVGAGI (reference sequence). DNA of the CDR3: TGTGCCAGCAGTTACTCATCCTCTTATACGCAGTATTTT. Translation gives CASSYSSSYTQYF.

The chain is built from TRBV11-3 and TRBJ2-5, with unresolved D. The CDR3 contains 12 residues. Germline CDR1 is SGHNT and CDR2 is YENEEA. The V end lost 1 base, the J end lost 1 base, and 1 base lay between the germline ends. The CDR3 nucleotides are TGTGCCAGCAGCTTAGGCCAAGAGACCCAGTACTTC. Protein: CASSLGQETQYF.

The chain recombines TRBV7-9 with TRBJ1-6; 7 bases fit TRBD1. The CDR3 sequence is 14 residues long. The ends lost 4 bases at V and 6 bases at J; junction bases unmatched: 3. CDR1 SEHNR and CDR2 FQNEAQ come from the germline V gene (reference sequence). CDR3 region: CASSSRQGNSPLHF. The CDR3 nucleotides are TGTGCCAGCAGCTCCCGACAGGGTAATTCACCCCTCCACTTT.

This clone has just a few counts. The chain combines TRBV15 with TRBJ1-6; D ambiguous. Between the trimmed V and J ends, which lost 3 bases and 14 bases, there was a span of 20 bases. CDR1 and CDR2 from the germline V gene are LNHNV and YYDKDF (reference sequence). The CDR3 is 15 residues long. CDR3 loop: CATSRGTAIDLTLHF. For the CDR3, the DNA is TGTGCCACCAGCAGGGGCACCGCGATTGACCTAACCCTCCACTTT.

This chain joins TRBV6-5 and TRBJ2-7; no firm D call. This CDR3 comprises 13 residues. The V and J ends lost 6 bases and 3 bases respectively, with 12 bases between them. Germline V gene sequence: CDR1 MNHEY, CDR2 SVGAGI. The CDR3 reads CASSSRTVYEQYF. The CDR3 region has the DNA TGTGCCAGCAGCAGCCGGACCGTCTACGAGCAGTACTTC.

The rearrangement links TRBV11-1 to TRBJ2-7; D is unclear. Trimming left V 1 base short and J 0 bases short, with 4 bases between. CDR3 length equals 13 residues. In germline, CDR1 is SGHAT, CDR2 FQDESV (reference sequence). In DNA, the CDR3 is TGTGCCAGCAGCTTAGACAGCTCCTACGAGCAGTACTTC. Translation: CASSLDSSYEQYF.

V usage is TRBV4-3 and J usage is TRBJ1-1; D uncertain. Germline CDR1 is LGHNA and CDR2 is YSLEER. CDR3 size: 13 residues. V shed 2 bases and J shed 0 bases, with 4 bases lying between them. The CDR3 DNA reads TGCGCCAGCAGCCAAACCGTGAACACTGAAGCTTTCTTT. This gives the protein CASSQTVNTEAFF.

The chain joins TRBV19 to TRBJ2-2, with D possibly matching TRBD2 (6 bases). The CDR3 covers 14 residues. The germline V gene encodes CDR1 LNHDA and CDR2 SQIVND (reference sequence). V was clipped by 5 bases and J by 5 bases, with 12 bases between them. The CDR3: CASSPTGVTGELFF. DNA for the CDR3: TGTGCCAGTAGTCCAACGGGAGTGACCGGGGAGCTGTTTTTT.

The chain has TRBV7-9 and TRBJ2-7; tentatively, D is TRBD1 (6 bases). This CDR3 is built from 14 residues. Trimming took 5 bases from V and 3 from J, leaving 14 bases between them. Per germline, CDR1 SEHNR and CDR2 FQNEAQ (reference sequence). This CDR3 reads CASSVRDTYYEQYF. The CDR3 DNA follows: TGTGCCAGCAGCGTCAGGGACACCTACTACGAGCAGTACTTC.

This sequence joins TRBV10-3 and TRBJ2-3, with D possibly TRBD2 on 5 matching bases. The CDR3 has 14 residues. The V and J ends lost 10 bases and 4 bases respectively, with 18 bases between them. Germline V gives CDR1 ENHRY, CDR2 SYGVKD. The CDR3 nucleotides read TGTGCCAGTGGAGGAAGGGAGATCGCAGATACGCAGTATTTT. This encodes CASGGREIADTQYF.

This clone was seen more than once but under ten times. The V call is TRBV30, the J call TRBJ1-2; D gene uncertain. The CDR3 extends over 13 amino acids. Deletions cut 4 bases from V and 4 bases from J, with 13 bases between. CDR1 and CDR2 from the germline V gene are GTSNPN and SVGIG (reference sequence). The chain's CDR3 is CAWNHSPGYGYTF. CDR3 nucleotides: TGTGCCTGGAATCACAGTCCTGGCTATGGCTACACCTTC.

CDR3 loop: CASSPDRGLEQFF. CDR3 DNA sequence: TGTGCCAGCAGCCCGGACAGGGGGCTTGAGCAGTTCTTC. The gene calls are TRBV7-7 and TRBJ2-1, with TRBD1 matching 11 bases. The CDR3 is 13 amino acids. V shed 5 bases, J shed 9 bases, and the junction held 3 bases outside the gene matches. Looked up from germline, CDR1 is SSHAT and CDR2 is FNYEAQ (reference sequence).

This clone was counted only a few times. The sample has other DNA sequences that encode this CDR3 too. The rearrangement uses TRBV9 and TRBJ2-3, with 10 bases matching TRBD2. The length of the CDR3 is 15 residues. The germline V gene encodes CDR1 SGDLS and CDR2 YYNGEE. V lost 0 bases to trimming and J lost 6 bases; unmatched junction nucleotides: 4. The CDR3 loop reads CASSVELAGPDTQYF. DNA for the CDR3: TGTGCCAGCAGCGTAGAACTAGCGGGGCCTGATACGCAGTATTTT.

This chain joins TRBV19 and TRBJ2-2, with a possible D match to TRBD1 (5 bases). From germline, CDR1 is LNHDA and CDR2 SQIVND (reference sequence). This CDR3 has 14 amino acids. Here the CDR3 reads CATLDSLFTGELFF. The DNA for the CDR3 is TGTGCTACTTTAGACAGTTTGTTCACCGGGGAGCTGTTTTTT. Combining the CDR3 with reference TRBV19 and TRBJ2-2 gives the whole variable domain DGGITQSPKYLFRKEGQNVTLSCEQNLNHDAMYWYRQDPGQGLRLIYYSQIVNDFQKGDIAEGYSVSREKKESFPLTVTSAQKNPTAFYLCATLDSLFTGELFFGEGSRLTVL.

The V gene is TRBV27, the J gene TRBJ2-7; the match to TRBD2 covers 11 bases. Trimming took 2 bases from V and 2 from J; bases not matched to a gene: 14. The V gene's germline CDR1 is MNHEY and CDR2 SMNVEV (reference sequence). This CDR3 comprises 19 residues. As DNA, the CDR3 is TGTGCCAGCAGTTTAGTTGGGCCGATAGCGGGAGGGCCAGCCTACGAGCAGTACTTC. Translating it yields CASSLVGPIAGGPAYEQYF.

The V and J genes are TRBV5-4 and TRBJ1-1; possibly TRBD1 for D (6 bases). V lost 5 bases, J lost 5 bases, and 16 bases lay in between. This CDR3 has 14 residues. The germline gives CDR1 SGHNT, CDR2 YYREEE (reference sequence). This chain's CDR3 is CASRVEGVGTEAFF. As DNA, the CDR3 is TGTGCCAGCAGGGTCGAGGGGGTAGGGACTGAAGCTTTCTTT.

V gene TRBV9 combines with J gene TRBJ1-2; D is possibly TRBD1 (5 bases). The CDR3 runs 17 residues. Germline V gene sequence: CDR1 SGDLS, CDR2 YYNGEE. Between the trimmed V and J ends, which lost 0 bases and 4 bases, there was a span of 19 bases. The DNA of the CDR3 is TGTGCCAGCAGCGTAGCCCCCTTCCCAGGGAGGGGCTATGGCTACACCTTC. Amino acids: CASSVAPFPGRGYGYTF.